Listed here are 29 T cell receptor beta chains from one sample, sequenced in a study of shared clonotypes between healthy human individuals. Sequencing was performed with immunoSEQ multiplex PCR; in TCRdb, only in-frame clones are kept and a portion is missing. The table shows millions of clones, with over 85% occurring only once. Specimen: naive CD4+ T cells sorted from blood. The subset: CD45RA+ positively selected. These receptors originate from a man between 18 and 29 years old in good health.

The chain recombines TRBV7-2 with TRBJ2-3; maybe TRBD1 (5 bases). Germline V gene data show CDR1 as SGHTA and CDR2 as FQGNSA. This CDR3 has 15 amino acids. Between the trimmed V and J ends, which lost 0 bases and 3 bases, there was a span of 10 bases. CDR3 sequence: CASSLALRETDTQYF. DNA of the CDR3: TGTGCCAGCAGCTTAGCGCTCAGGGAAACAGATACGCAGTATTTT.

This chain joins TRBV28 and TRBJ2-2, with 7 bases that match TRBD2. CDR3 length: 16 amino acids. Trimming cost V 6 bases and J 5 bases; bases outside gene matches: 12. CDR1 MDHEN and CDR2 SYDVKM come from the germline V gene. CDR3 protein: CASRTSGTPWTGELFF. CDR3 sequence (DNA): TGTGCCAGCAGGACGAGCGGGACTCCTTGGACCGGGGAGCTGTTTTTT. The entire variable domain, with the rest obtained from reference TRBV28 and TRBJ2-2, is as follows: DVKVTQSSRYLVKRTGEKVFLECVQDMDHENMFWYRQDPGLGLRLIYFSYDVKMKEKGDIPEGYSVSREKKERFSLILESASTNQTSMYLCASRTSGTPWTGELFFGEGSRLTVL.

The J gene is TRBJ2-5, the V gene TRBV6-1; 9 positions agree with TRBD1. Germline trimming cut 2 bases from V and 5 bases from J; bases unmatched to any gene: 9. The germline V gene has CDR1 MNHNS and CDR2 SASEGT. CDR3 length: 16 residues. The CDR3 region is CASSEMGQGRGETQYF. CDR3 in DNA: TGTGCCAGCAGTGAAATGGGACAGGGAAGAGGGGAGACCCAGTACTTC.

This chain joins TRBV5-6 and TRBJ1-6; D unclear. Per germline, CDR1 SGHDT and CDR2 YYEEEE. The CDR3 extends over 14 amino acids. V lost 2 bases and J lost 6, with 9 bases in between. As DNA, the CDR3 is TGTGCCAGCAGCTTCAGGTCGGGTAATTCACCCCTCCACTTT. This codes for CASSFRSGNSPLHF.

J is TRBJ1-4 and V is TRBV10-3; 8 nucleotides match TRBD1. Germline trimming cut 10 bases from V and 4 bases from J; bases unmatched to any gene: 8. The germline CDR1 and CDR2 sequences are ENHRY and SYGVKD. The CDR3 loop spans 14 amino acids. The CDR3 DNA reads TGTGCCAGCGGACAGGGAGTTTATAATGAAAAACTGTTTTTT. Amino acids: CASGQGVYNEKLFF.

This clone has a single count. The chain couples TRBV18 to TRBJ2-7; unclear D gene. From germline, CDR1 is KGHSH and CDR2 LQKENI. Between the trimmed V and J ends, which lost 4 bases and 1 base, there was a span of 11 bases. The CDR3 is made up of 14 amino acids. The CDR3 coding sequence is TGTGCCAGCTCACTTTCAACCCAATCCTACGAGCAGTACTTC. Its protein is CASSLSTQSYEQYF. Together with reference TRBV18 and TRBJ2-7, the CDR3 gives the full variable domain: NAGVMQNPRHLVRRRGQEARLRCSPMKGHSHVYWYRQLPEEGLKFMVYLQKENIIDESGMPKERFSAEFPKEGPSILRIQQVVRGDSAAYFCASSLSTQSYEQYFGPGTRLTVT.

This clone was detected only once. The chain uses TRBV7-2 and TRBJ2-3; no firm D call. This CDR3 region has 14 residues. V was cut by 6 bases and J by 0 bases, with 10 bases left in between. From germline, CDR1 is SGHTA and CDR2 FQGNSA. The CDR3 protein is CASRTYSSTDTQYF. The CDR3 DNA is TGTGCCAGCAGGACTTACTCTAGCACAGATACGCAGTATTTT.

Of note for this clone: In the same sample, other DNA sequences code for this CDR3. This rearrangement joins TRBV20-1 to TRBJ2-7; no clear D. V shed 0 bases and J shed 3 bases, with 3 bases lying between them. This CDR3 is built from 11 residues. Germline V gives CDR1 DFQATT, CDR2 SNEGSKA (reference sequence). CDR3 sequence: CSARDVYEQYF. CDR3 nucleotides: TGCAGTGCTAGAGACGTCTACGAGCAGTACTTC.

V is TRBV27 and J is TRBJ2-5; 9 bases match TRBD2. The J call may be incorrect, as the DNA end agrees better with TRBJ2-7. The CDR3 is made up of 15 amino acids. Germline CDR1 reads MNHEY; CDR2 reads SMNVEV (reference sequence). In nucleotides, the CDR3 is TGTGCCAGCAAATATCAACTAGCGGGCTCCTACGAGCAGTACTTC. The encoded protein is CASKYQLAGSYEQYF.

This chain uses TRBV2 with TRBJ2-4; possibly TRBD1 for D (5 bases). Trimming left V 5 bases short and J 1 base short, with 9 bases between. CDR1 is SNHLY, CDR2 FYNNEI, per germline. The CDR3 contains 14 residues. The CDR3 region is CASSQGSAKNIQYF. For the CDR3, the DNA is TGTGCCAGCAGTCAGGGCTCCGCCAAAAACATTCAGTACTTC.

This clone came up once. CDR3 sequence: CASSLAGTVGTDTQYF. Written as DNA, the CDR3 is TGCGCCAGCAGCTTGGCCGGGACAGTCGGCACAGATACGCAGTATTTT. This chain joins TRBV5-1 and TRBJ2-3; TRBD1 matches 7 bases. The CDR3 has 16 amino acids. V lost 0 bases, J lost 1 base, and 5 bases stayed unmatched. Germline V CDR1 and CDR2: SGHRS, YFSETQ.

The count of this clone is one. This chain uses TRBV10-3 with TRBJ2-1; no definite D call. The CDR3 has 13 amino acids. Trimming took off 10 bases at V and 7 bases at J, with 17 bases between the two ends. Germline loops: CDR1 ENHRY, CDR2 SYGVKD. CDR3 in DNA: TGTGCCACCCTGCCACTCGGGTGGAATGAGCAGTTCTTC. Protein sequence: CATLPLGWNEQFF.

J is TRBJ2-5 and V is TRBV2, with D perhaps TRBD2 (6 bases). The V gene lost 3 bases and the J gene lost 6 bases, with 20 bases spanning the gap. This CDR3 has 16 residues. Germline V gives CDR1 SNHLY, CDR2 FYNNEI. The CDR3 protein is CASSEFGTPLEKTQYF. As DNA, the CDR3 is TGTGCCAGCAGTGAGTTTGGGACTCCATTAGAAAAGACCCAGTACTTC.

The V gene is TRBV19, the J gene TRBJ2-7; 10 positions agree with TRBD2. The V gene end was trimmed by 1 base and the J gene end by 3 bases; junction bases not matched to a gene: 15. Germline CDR1 reads LNHDA; CDR2 reads SQIVND (reference sequence). This CDR3 contains 19 residues. CDR3 protein: CASSIGGFTGTSESYEQYF. The DNA of the CDR3 is TGTGCCAGTAGTATAGGAGGATTTACCGGGACTAGCGAGAGCTACGAGCAGTACTTC.

This rearrangement joins TRBV27 to TRBJ1-5; 9 bases fit TRBD1. The ends lost 0 bases at V and 4 bases at J; junction bases unmatched: 13. The length of the CDR3 is 19 residues. The V gene's germline CDR1 is MNHEY and CDR2 SMNVEV (reference sequence). The CDR3 loop is CASSLSTGQGKGSNQPQHF. The CDR3 nucleotides are TGTGCCAGCAGTTTATCGACGGGACAGGGAAAAGGATCGAATCAGCCCCAGCATTTT.

The chain employs TRBV7-2 and TRBJ2-7; D is possibly TRBD2 (6 bases). The CDR3 is 13 residues long. V lost 5 bases to trimming and J lost 4 bases, with 12 bases between them. Germline CDR1 SGHTA, CDR2 FQGNSA. CDR3 in amino acids: CASSGGSRYEQYF. The DNA for the CDR3 is TGTGCCAGCAGCGGGGGGAGTAGGTACGAGCAGTACTTC.

This sequence joins TRBV19 and TRBJ2-7; no firm D call. The CDR3 runs to 14 residues. Per germline, CDR1 LNHDA and CDR2 SQIVND (reference sequence). Trimming cost V 6 bases and J 1 base, with 13 bases left between them. The DNA of the CDR3 is TGTGCCAGTAGCCTCTTCGTCGGTTCCTACGAGCAGTACTTC. This gives the protein CASSLFVGSYEQYF.

This clone has just a few counts. The chain joins TRBV6-5 to TRBJ1-6; no clear D gene. Looked up from germline, CDR1 is MNHEY and CDR2 is SVGAGI. CDR3 length equals 15 residues. The ends were cut back, 0 bases at V and 8 bases at J, with 11 bases in the middle. CDR3 sequence: CASSYSRALHSPLHF. Here the CDR3 DNA reads TGTGCCAGCAGTTACTCGAGGGCCCTCCATTCACCCCTCCACTTT.

The J gene is TRBJ2-7, the V gene TRBV5-1; TRBD1 agrees at 8 bases. V dropped 6 bases and J dropped 2; count of bases not matched to a gene: 10. The CDR3 is 15 residues long. The germline gives CDR1 SGHRS, CDR2 YFSETQ. The CDR3 nucleotides are TGCGCCAGCACGCTCTCAGGGGGCCCAACCTACGAGCAGTACTTC. Protein: CASTLSGGPTYEQYF.

The V gene is TRBV10-2, the J gene TRBJ1-6; D possibly corresponds to TRBD1 (5 bases). The CDR3 is 12 amino acids. Trimming took 3 bases from V and 12 from J, leaving 9 bases between them. Germline loops: CDR1 WSHSY, CDR2 SAAADI. CDR3 sequence (DNA): TGCGCCAGCAGTGAAGAGGGGTTACCCCTCCACTTT. Protein product: CASSEEGLPLHF.

The CDR3 DNA reads TGTGCCAACCCGGGGGGACTACCAGCCTACGAGCAGTACTTC. Its translation is CANPGGLPAYEQYF. The chain employs TRBV6-4 and TRBJ2-7; 7 bases align to TRBD2. Germline CDR1 reads MRHNA; CDR2 reads SNTAGT. There are 14 residues in the CDR3. The junction had 11 bases not matched to a gene; V was cut back by 10 bases and J by 2 bases.

The chain employs TRBV30 and TRBJ2-3, with 7 bases matching TRBD1. Germline-derived CDR1 and CDR2 are GTSNPN and SVGIG (reference sequence). This CDR3 region has 11 residues. CDR3 sequence (DNA): TGTGCAGGGGGCAGCACAGATACGCAGTATTTT. The encoded protein is CAGGSTDTQYF.

The J gene is TRBJ1-1, the V gene TRBV29-1; 7 bases are shared with TRBD1. The V segment lost 6 bases and the J segment 4 bases; nucleotides outside the gene matches: 14. The length of the CDR3 is 15 residues. Germline V gives CDR1 SQVTM, CDR2 ANQGSEA. CDR3 nucleotide sequence: TGCAGCGTCCACGAGGACAGGCTGATGTTCACTGAAGCTTTCTTT. Translation: CSVHEDRLMFTEAFF.

The chain has TRBV5-1 and TRBJ2-1; 7 bases are shared with TRBD2. After removal of 4 bases from V and 7 bases from J, the junction contained 8 bases not matched to a gene. CDR1 is SGHRS, CDR2 YFSETQ, per germline. This CDR3 is 14 amino acids long. CDR3 amino acids: CASSIPGTMNEQFF. Written as DNA, the CDR3 is TGCGCCAGCAGCATACCCGGGACTATGAATGAGCAGTTCTTC.

About this clone itself: Other DNA sequences in the same sample also yield this CDR3. This chain joins TRBV5-1 and TRBJ2-1, with 12 nucleotides matching TRBD2. Trimming cost V 4 bases and J 6 bases; bases outside gene matches: 5. Per the germline V gene, CDR1 is SGHRS and CDR2 is YFSETQ. This CDR3 has 15 residues. The CDR3 sequence is CASSPTSGGPNEQFF. The CDR3 DNA is TGCGCCAGCAGCCCGACTAGCGGGGGACCCAATGAGCAGTTCTTC.

V and J are TRBV2 and TRBJ1-6; 7 bases agree with TRBD1. V was pared by 10 bases and J by 2 bases, with 2 bases of the junction left unmatched. The CDR3 sequence is 13 residues long. Germline values: CDR1 SNHLY, CDR2 FYNNEI. The CDR3 nucleotides are TGTGCCACCAGGGGGACCTATAATTCACCCCTCCACTTT. It is translated as CATRGTYNSPLHF.

The DNA of the CDR3 is TGTGCCAGCAGAAAAGGAGGGGAGCTGTTTTTT. This translates into CASRKGGELFF. V gene TRBV28 combines with J gene TRBJ2-2; D unclear. The CDR3 runs to 11 residues. Trimming took off 6 bases at V and 8 bases at J, with 7 bases between the two ends. In germline, CDR1 is MDHEN, CDR2 SYDVKM. The full variable domain, completed using reference TRBV28 and TRBJ2-2, is DVKVTQSSRYLVKRTGEKVFLECVQDMDHENMFWYRQDPGLGLRLIYFSYDVKMKEKGDIPEGYSVSREKKERFSLILESASTNQTSMYLCASRKGGELFFGEGSRLTVL.

The CDR3 DNA is TGTGCCAGCACCCACCGGACAGGGAGCACAGATACGCAGTATTTT. Its protein product is CASTHRTGSTDTQYF. The V and J genes are TRBV27 and TRBJ2-3; 8 nucleotides align to TRBD1. This CDR3 region has 15 residues. CDR1 and CDR2 from the germline V gene are MNHEY and SMNVEV (reference sequence). Trimming took 7 bases from V and 0 from J; bases not matched to a gene: 6.

J is TRBJ2-1 and V is TRBV5-1; the match to TRBD2 covers 8 bases. Germline V gene sequence: CDR1 SGHRS, CDR2 YFSETQ. This CDR3 region has 14 residues. V lost 5 bases to trimming and J lost 6 bases; unmatched junction nucleotides: 7. The CDR3: CASRKRGGSNEQFF. CDR3 nucleotide sequence: TGCGCCAGCAGGAAACGGGGGGGAAGCAATGAGCAGTTCTTC.